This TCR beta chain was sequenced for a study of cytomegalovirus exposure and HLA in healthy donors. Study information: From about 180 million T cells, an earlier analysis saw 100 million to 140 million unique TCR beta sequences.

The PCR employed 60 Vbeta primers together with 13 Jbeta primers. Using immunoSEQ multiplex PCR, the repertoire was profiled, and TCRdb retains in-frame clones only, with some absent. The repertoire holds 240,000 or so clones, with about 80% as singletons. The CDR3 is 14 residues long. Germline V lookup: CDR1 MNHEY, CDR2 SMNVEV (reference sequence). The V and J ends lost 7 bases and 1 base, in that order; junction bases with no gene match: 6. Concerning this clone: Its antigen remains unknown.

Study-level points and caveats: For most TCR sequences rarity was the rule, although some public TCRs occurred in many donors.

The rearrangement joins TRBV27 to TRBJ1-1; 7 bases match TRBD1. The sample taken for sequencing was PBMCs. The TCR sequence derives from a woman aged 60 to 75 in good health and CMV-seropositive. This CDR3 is CASTPRTGNTEAFF. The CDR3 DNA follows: TGTGCCAGCACCCCGAGGACAGGGAACACTGAAGCTTTCTTT.